Listed below are T cell receptor beta chains from one sample, sequenced in a study of cytomegalovirus exposure and HLA in healthy donors. Profiled with immunoSEQ multiplex PCR; TCRdb holds only in-frame clones, not every one. This sample yields tens of thousands of clones, of which 65% to 90% are seen a single time; about 10% belongs to the top ten. The source material was PBMCs. These receptors were taken from a female donor in good health and CMV-seronegative. The CDR3 runs from the conserved cysteine through the conserved F or W. A D gene is named only where the DNA matches it firmly. For some rows the clone size is stated as once, few or many, or as a class when expanded; others skip it.

.,once,TRBV28,TRBJ2-7,TGTGCCAGCAGAACCGGGTCCCTGATCTACGAGCAGTACTTC,CASRTGSLIYEQYF
.,once,TRBV27,TRBJ1-1,TGTGCCAGCAGTTTCCAAGACGGGAAAGCTTTCTTT,CASSFQDGKAFF
.,.,TRBV7-2,TRBJ2-1,TGTGCCAGCAGCCCTTCCGGGGGGCTCGATGAGCAGTTCTTC,CASSPSGGLDEQFF
TRBD1,once,TRBV7-6,TRBJ2-6,TGTGCCAGCAGCTCCACCCTCGGGACAGGGGACTCTGGGGCCAACGTCCTGACTTTC,CASSSTLGTGDSGANVLTF
TRBD1,.,TRBV14,TRBJ1-1,TGTGCCAGCAGCCAGGACAGGGCCACTGAAGCTTTCTTT,CASSQDRATEAFF
TRBD2,.,TRBV6-1,TRBJ2-7,TGTGCCAGCAGTGACCCCGCGGCAGGGAGGGACGAGCAGTACTTC,CASSDPAAGRDEQYF
TRBD2,.,TRBV11-2,TRBJ2-5,TGTGCCAGCAGCTTGGGGCGGGGCGGGGGAGAGCAGTACTTC,CASSLGRGGGEQYF
.,.,TRBV29-1,TRBJ2-1,TGCAGCGTTGACCTCGTTCATGAGCAGTTCTTC,CSVDLVHEQFF
.,.,TRBV18,TRBJ1-2,TGTGCCAGCTCACCACGTTGGCCCGGAGCTGGCTACACCTTC,CASSPRWPGAGYTF
TRBD1,few,TRBV25-1,TRBJ2-3,TGTGCCAGCAGTCCCCCCCCGACAGGGCGGGTCACAGATACGCAGTATTTT,CASSPPPTGRVTDTQYF
TRBD2,.,TRBV4-1,TRBJ2-2,TGCGCCAGCAGCCAACGGGGACTAGCGGGAGGCAACACCGGGGAGCTGTTTTTT,CASSQRGLAGGNTGELFF
TRBD1,.,TRBV7-9,TRBJ2-1,TGTGCCAGCAGCTTCAGACAGGGGGCGGACAATGAGCAGTTCTTC,CASSFRQGADNEQFF
.,.,TRBV11-3,TRBJ2-2,TGTGCCAGCAGCGGCCGCGCGGGGCCCACCGGGGAGCTGTTTTTT,CASSGRAGPTGELFF
.,.,TRBV29-1,TRBJ2-7,TGCAGCGTGATAACCCCGGGACATTCTTACGAGCAGTACTTC,CSVITPGHSYEQYF
.,.,TRBV18,TRBJ2-3,TGTGCCAGCTCACCACCCAGTAATACGCAGTATTTT,CASSPPSNTQYF
.,.,TRBV5-6,TRBJ2-5,TGTGCCAGCAGTCTCAGGGGAGAGACCCAGTACTTC,CASSLRGETQYF
.,.,TRBV9,TRBJ2-7,TGTGCCACCCCGGGGAGGCTTCCCCAGCAGTACTTC,CATPGRLPQQYF
.,.,TRBV7-9,TRBJ1-5,TGTTCCAGCAGCTTTGTCCCCTCCATTGGGGCTCCGGTCGGCCCCCAGCATTTT,CSSSFVPSIGAPVGPQHF
.,.,TRBV5-4,TRBJ1-3,TGTGCCAGCAGCTTGAGAGGAGGGCAGGTGAACTCTGGAAACACCATATATTTT,CASSLRGGQVNSGNTIYF
.,.,TRBV2,TRBJ2-3,TGTGCCAGCAGTTCCGGGACCGCGGGGACAGTTACGCAGTATTTT,CASSSGTAGTVTQYF
.,.,TRBV7-9,TRBJ1-4,TGTGCCAGCAGCCCGAATTTGACGGGTGAAAAACTGTTTTTT,CASSPNLTGEKLFF
.,.,TRBV6-6,TRBJ1-5,TGTGCCAGCAGGCATACGGGGAGCAGCAATCAGCCCCAGCATTTT,CASRHTGSSNQPQHF
TRBD1,few,TRBV28,TRBJ1-1,TGTGCCAGCAGTTTCCCGTCGACAGGGACGGGCACTGAAGCTTTCTTT,CASSFPSTGTGTEAFF
.,.,TRBV7-9,TRBJ1-4,TGTGCCAGCAGCTTAGACTTTACAGGAAATGAAAAACTGTTTTTT,CASSLDFTGNEKLFF
TRBD1,few,TRBV7-9,TRBJ2-5,TGTGCCAGCAGCACAACGGGACAGGGGGCTTTCGAGACCCAGTACTTC,CASSTTGQGAFETQYF
TRBD2,.,TRBV10-2,TRBJ2-1,TGCGCCAGCAGGCTACTAGCGGGGGGGAACAATGAGCAGTTCTTC,CASRLLAGGNNEQFF
.,once,TRBV30,TRBJ2-1,TGTGCCTGGAGTGGGGCAGCGGGCTCCTACAATGAGCAGTTCTTC,CAWSGAAGSYNEQFF
.,.,TRBV7-2,TRBJ2-3,TGTGCCAGCAGCACCCTCGGGGTTGGCACAGATACGCAGTATTTT,CASSTLGVGTDTQYF
.,.,TRBV7-3,TRBJ2-1,TGTGCCAGCAGCTTAGTGGGATTGAGGGCGAATGAGCAGTTCTTC,CASSLVGLRANEQFF
TRBD2,.,TRBV30,TRBJ2-3,TGTGCCTGGAGTGTAGCGGGGGGCCTACGCACAGATACGCAGTATTTT,CAWSVAGGLRTDTQYF
.,.,TRBV5-1,TRBJ2-1,TGCGCCAGCAGATTAGCGGATTTGTACAATGAGCAGTTCTTC,CASRLADLYNEQFF
TRBD2,.,TRBV28,TRBJ2-7,TGTGCCAGCAGTTCCGTCCTGGATAGCGGGAGTTCCTACGAGCAGTACTTC,CASSSVLDSGSSYEQYF
TRBD2,.,TRBV9,TRBJ2-5,TGTGCCAGCAGCGTAGAAGGACTAGCAGAGACCCAGTACTTC,CASSVEGLAETQYF
TRBD2,.,TRBV5-1,TRBJ2-5,TGCGCCAGCAGCTTGGAAGCGGGGAGGGAGACCCAGTACTTC,CASSLEAGRETQYF
.,.,TRBV11-2,TRBJ1-1,TGTGCCAGCAGCTCACAGGGTGGGACTGAAGCTTTCTTT,CASSSQGGTEAFF
TRBD2,.,TRBV7-9,TRBJ2-5,TGTGCCAGCAGCGCCAGCTCGGCGGGAGGGTACGAGACCCAGTACTTC,CASSASSAGGYETQYF
TRBD2,.,TRBV4-2,TRBJ2-1,TGTGCCAGCAGCCAAGATTTGGAGGCGGGAGCAGGGCAGTTCTTC,CASSQDLEAGAGQFF
.,.,TRBV6-1,TRBJ1-5,TGTGCCAGCAGTGAAGGAACAGGGAATCAGCCCCAGCATTTT,CASSEGTGNQPQHF
.,.,TRBV7-9,TRBJ2-1,TGTGCCAGCAGCTCTCAGATTGGCCGGGAGAGAACCTACAATGAGCAGTTCTTC,CASSSQIGRERTYNEQFF
TRBD2,.,TRBV18,TRBJ2-7,TGTGCCAGCTCACAGACTAGCGGCTCCTACGAGCAGTACTTC,CASSQTSGSYEQYF
.,few,TRBV27,TRBJ2-3,TGTGCCAGCAGTTTTCTGGCGGGTGGGGCAGATACGCAGTATTTT,CASSFLAGGADTQYF
.,.,TRBV4-3,TRBJ2-7,TGCGCCAGCAGCCTAAGCAGGGTATCCTACGAGCAGTACTTC,CASSLSRVSYEQYF
.,.,TRBV27,TRBJ1-2,TGTGCCAGCAGAGACAGCTATGGCTACACCTTC,CASRDSYGYTF
.,.,TRBV23-1,TRBJ1-5,TGCGCCACCCTTCAGCCCCAGCATTTT,CATLQPQHF
TRBD1,.,TRBV7-3,TRBJ2-2,TGTGCCAGCAGCCCCCGGACAGGGGGTAGTCCGAGGGCCGGGGAGCTGTTTTTT,CASSPRTGGSPRAGELFF
.,.,TRBV9,TRBJ1-6,TGTGCCAGCAGCGTAGAAGGGGCCGCTGGTTCACCCCTCCACTTT,CASSVEGAAGSPLHF
TRBD2,.,TRBV7-7,TRBJ2-7,TGTGCTAGCAGCTTATCACTAGGCGGGGGATACGAGCAGTACTTC,CASSLSLGGGYEQYF
.,.,TRBV7-2,TRBJ2-2,TGTGCCAGCAGCCTAGCTAGCCCCACCGGGGAGCTGTTTTTT,CASSLASPTGELFF
TRBD2,once,TRBV2,TRBJ2-3,TGTGCCAGCAGAACAGCGGGAGGCGGCACAGATACGCAGTATTTT,CASRTAGGGTDTQYF
.,.,TRBV4-2,TRBJ2-7,TGTGCCAGCAGCCCCGCCCTACAGGTTGGGTACGAGCAGTACTTC,CASSPALQVGYEQYF
.,.,TRBV5-1,TRBJ1-4,TGCGCCAGCAGCTGGGATGGCAGGGTTAGTGAAAAACTGTTTTTT,CASSWDGRVSEKLFF
TRBD2,.,TRBV27,TRBJ2-5,TGTGCCAGCAGGGTGGGTAGCGGGAGCGAAACGGAGACCCAGTACTTC,CASRVGSGSETETQYF
.,.,TRBV7-6,TRBJ2-1,TGTGCCAGCAGCTTAGTCGCGGACAGTTACAATGAGCAGTTCTTC,CASSLVADSYNEQFF